This TCR beta chain was sequenced in a study of T cell repertoires in cytomegalovirus infection. Study-wide findings and caveats: Of the TCR beta families, the public ones yielded a cumulative frequency that identified carriers of CMV plus the relevant HLA. Predominance within the ex vivo response was attributable to HLA-C-restricted CMV-specific TCR beta clonotypes.

This CDR3 contains 16 residues. Germline V gives CDR1 LGHNA, CDR2 YNFKEQ. V lost 0 bases to trimming and J lost 3 bases, with 12 bases between them. As for this clonotype: Its antigen is as yet unknown.

TCRdb re-analysed the reads in MiXCR, keeping a single row per CDR3 protein. The table lists about 27,000 distinct CDR3 sequences, 15% to 20% of them singletons. This receptor was obtained from a human donor in good health (CMV status not recorded). Some clones in this sample may be carry-over from other donors' samples. This sample comprised CD8+ T cells from cultured PBMCs, obtained from culture after CMV antigen stimulation. The rearrangement uses TRBV4-2 and TRBJ1-5; D might be TRBD1 (5 bases). CDR3 protein: CASSQEGQGYNQPQHF. The CDR3 region has the DNA TGTGCCAGCAGCCAAGAAGGGCAGGGATACAATCAGCCCCAGCATTTT.